This T cell receptor (beta chain) stems from a study of blood T cell repertoires in COVID-19. Measured with immunoSEQ multiplex PCR; TCRdb has only the in-frame clones, and not every one. Of around 260,000 clones listed, roughly 84% are singletons. This CDR3 region has 12 residues. The J segment lost 3 bases and the V segment lost 7 bases, leaving 2 bases of the junction unmatched. Germline-derived CDR1 and CDR2 are MDHEN and SYDVKM. The J gene is TRBJ2-7, the V gene TRBV28; 8 bases are a match to TRBD1. The sequence derives from a man in his 60s with acute or convalescent COVID-19. Sequences were obtained from peripheral blood. DNA of the CDR3: TGTGCCAGCACGGACAGGGACTACGAGCAGTACTTC. This encodes CASTDRDYEQYF.